This T cell receptor (beta chain) was captured in a study of cytomegalovirus exposure and HLA in healthy donors. Notes on this clone: As yet, its antigen is unknown.

Assay used: immunoSEQ multiplex PCR; TCRdb lists only in-frame clones, some missing. The sample lists some 140,000 clones; around four fifths were seen once. Study-level findings and limits: Specificity for CMV antigens was confirmed in vitro for a few of the CMV-associated chains.

This receptor was identified in a woman aged 30 to 39 in good health and CMV-seronegative. The specimen sequenced was PBMCs.

The CDR3 DNA reads TGCGCCAGCAGCTTGGCCTCGCGGGGGTACACTGAAGCTTTCTTT. Residues: CASSLASRGYTEAFF. The J gene is TRBJ1-1, the V gene TRBV5-1, with a weak D call TRBD1 (5 bases). The germline V and J ends were trimmed by 0 bases and 3 bases, with 12 bases remaining between them. The CDR3 extends over 15 amino acids. The germline gives CDR1 SGHRS, CDR2 YFSETQ. Drawing the rest from reference TRBV5-1 and TRBJ1-1, the complete variable domain is KAGVTQTPRYLIKTRGQQVTLSCSPISGHRSVSWYQQTPGQGLQFLFEYFSETQRNKGNFPGRFSGRQFSNSRSEMNVSTLELGDSALYLCASSLASRGYTEAFFGQGTRLTVV.